A single sample gave rise to the 21 T cell receptor beta chains below, sequenced in a study of OX40 agonist ivuxolimab in advanced cancers. Using immunoSEQ multiplex PCR, the repertoire was profiled, and TCRdb retains in-frame clones only, with some absent. The top ten hold about 10% of the sample, which has 65,000 to 100,000 clones, about 94% seen once. The starting material was CD4+ or CD8+ T cells sorted from blood, obtained in a trial of the OX40 agonist ivuxolimab. The receptors derive from an adult with an advanced solid tumor such as melanoma, head and neck, liver or kidney cancer.

The chain joins TRBV7-9 to TRBJ2-3; D is uncertain. The CDR3 has 13 residues. Germline CDR1 reads SEHNR; CDR2 reads FQNEAQ (reference sequence). V lost 3 bases, J lost 4 bases, and 8 bases lay in between. DNA for the CDR3: TGTGCCAGCAGCTTGAAGTCGGCAGATACGCAGTATTTT. Translation gives CASSLKSADTQYF.

The chain has TRBV27 and TRBJ2-7; D might be TRBD2 (5 bases). V lost 4 bases and J 3 bases, leaving 16 bases between the germline ends. The germline V gene encodes CDR1 MNHEY and CDR2 SMNVEV (reference sequence). This CDR3 contains 15 residues. The CDR3 region is CASSSRYGVVYEQYF. The CDR3 nucleotides are TGTGCCAGCAGTTCGAGGTACGGGGTTGTCTACGAGCAGTACTTC.

The chain couples TRBV7-2 to TRBJ2-1; D is uncertain. This CDR3 region has 12 residues. Germline V CDR1 and CDR2: SGHTA, FQGNSA. V lost 1 base and J lost 9, with 7 bases in between. CDR3 sequence (DNA): TGTGCCAGCAGCTTAGAAACGATTGAGCAGTTCTTC. This sequence encodes CASSLETIEQFF. The whole variable domain, filled in from reference TRBV7-2 and TRBJ2-1, reads GAGVSQSPSNKVTEKGKDVELRCDPISGHTALYWYRQSLGQGLEFLIYFQGNSAPDKSGLPSDRFSAERTGGSVSTLTIQRTQQEDSAVYLCASSLETIEQFFGPGTRLTVL.

The rearrangement uses TRBV7-4 and TRBJ2-7; D may be TRBD1 (6 bases). Trimming removed 5 bases from V and 0 bases from J, with 14 bases in between. CDR3 length: 15 residues. Germline lookup yields CDR1 SGHVT and CDR2 SQSDAQ. CDR3: CASSPYQGPSYEQYF. CDR3 sequence (DNA): TGTGCCAGCAGCCCTTACCAGGGGCCCTCCTACGAGCAGTACTTC.

This rearrangement joins TRBV30 to TRBJ1-2; TRBD1 matches 9 bases. Losses at the gene ends were 8 bases for V and 3 bases for J; bases not matched to a gene: 4. The germline gives CDR1 GTSNPN, CDR2 SVGIG (reference sequence). The CDR3 is made up of 12 amino acids. CDR3 loop: CARDREDYGYTF. The CDR3 nucleotides read TGTGCCAGGGACAGGGAGGACTATGGCTACACCTTC.

This clone was found once. The chain uses TRBV4-3 and TRBJ2-1; the D gene is possibly TRBD2 (6 bases). Germline V gives CDR1 LGHNA, CDR2 YSLEER. The CDR3 is 17 residues long. The V gene lost 4 bases and the J gene lost 0 bases, with 16 bases spanning the gap. In DNA, the CDR3 is TGCGCCAGCAGCCCGGATAGCGGCCCGGCCTCCTACAATGAGCAGTTCTTC. It yields the protein CASSPDSGPASYNEQFF.

The V and J genes are TRBV6-1 and TRBJ2-2; D unresolved. The CDR3 is 13 residues long. The germline V gene encodes CDR1 MNHNS and CDR2 SASEGT. Between the trimmed V and J ends, which lost 10 bases and 4 bases, there was a span of 13 bases. CDR3 loop: CAIESYSTGELFF. The CDR3 region has the DNA TGTGCCATAGAGAGTTATTCCACCGGGGAGCTGTTTTTT.

J is TRBJ2-3 and V is TRBV6-4; 9 positions match TRBD2. This CDR3 is 15 amino acids long. J gave up 0 bases and V 4 bases, and 2 bases lay outside the gene matches. Germline loops: CDR1 MRHNA, CDR2 SNTAGT. In DNA, the CDR3 is TGTGCCAGCAGTGTTAGCGGGGGCAGCACAGATACGCAGTATTTT. Translation gives CASSVSGGSTDTQYF.

This chain joins TRBV7-6 and TRBJ1-1, with a tentative D call TRBD1 (5 bases). V lost 4 bases and J 6 bases, leaving 12 bases between the germline ends. The CDR3 loop spans 13 amino acids. Germline loops: CDR1 SGHVS, CDR2 FNYEAQ. CDR3 sequence reads: CASSWGGRSEAFF. The CDR3 DNA reads TGTGCCAGCAGCTGGGGGGGTCGGTCTGAAGCTTTCTTT.

This sequence joins TRBV28 and TRBJ1-1; D remains ambiguous. V was shortened by 3 bases and J by 1 base, with 12 bases between the two germline ends. CDR3 length: 15 residues. Germline CDR1 reads MDHEN; CDR2 reads SYDVKM. The CDR3 region has the DNA TGTGCCAGCAGTTTCGAGGGTCTAGGGAACACTGAAGCTTTCTTT. As protein: CASSFEGLGNTEAFF.

The V and J genes are TRBV4-2 and TRBJ2-5; D is uncertain. The end of the DNA fits TRBJ2-7 better, so the J call may be wrong. CDR1 LGHNA and CDR2 YNFKEQ come from the germline V gene. CDR3 length equals 11 residues. The chain's CDR3 is CASSQGLEQYF. Here the CDR3 DNA reads TGTGCCAGCAGCCAAGGCCTCGAGCAGTACTTC.

The genes are TRBV4-3 and TRBJ2-3; either TRBD1 or TRBD2 may fit D (5 bases each). This CDR3 has 14 residues. Germline V CDR1 and CDR2: LGHNA, YSLEER. The V gene lost 4 bases and the J gene lost 4 bases, with 12 bases spanning the gap. CDR3 protein: CASSPGAEADTQYF. CDR3 sequence (DNA): TGCGCCAGCAGCCCCGGGGCTGAGGCAGATACGCAGTATTTT.

The V gene is TRBV7-9, the J gene TRBJ1-1; D remains ambiguous. CDR3 length: 13 amino acids. The V end lost 3 bases, the J end lost 5 bases, and 10 bases lay between the germline ends. Germline loops: CDR1 SEHNR, CDR2 FQNEAQ (reference sequence). The CDR3 region is CASSLSPGTEAFF. Written as DNA, the CDR3 is TGTGCCAGCAGCTTGTCCCCGGGGACTGAAGCTTTCTTT.

This clone was detected once. The V call is TRBV5-6, the J call TRBJ2-7; D is unclear. The V gene lost 4 bases and the J gene lost 1 base, with 12 bases spanning the gap. There are 14 residues in the CDR3. Looked up from germline, CDR1 is SGHDT and CDR2 is YYEEEE. CDR3 region: CASSPADASYEQYF. The CDR3 bases are TGTGCCAGCAGCCCTGCGGACGCTTCCTACGAGCAGTACTTC. Complete variable domain (other parts from reference TRBV5-6 and TRBJ2-7): DAGVTQSPTHLIKTRGQQVTLRCSPKSGHDTVSWYQQALGQGPQFIFQYYEEEERQRGNFPDRFSGHQFPNYSSELNVNALLLGDSALYLCASSPADASYEQYFGPGTRLTVT.

The chain has TRBV11-2 and TRBJ2-5, with 8 positions matching TRBD2. Looked up from germline, CDR1 is SGHAT and CDR2 is FQNNGV. V was clipped by 5 bases and J by 0 bases; unmatched bases: 5. The CDR3 sequence is 15 residues long. CDR3 nucleotide sequence: TGTGCCAGCAGCCTACTTAGCGGGGACCAAGAGACCCAGTACTTC. This sequence encodes CASSLLSGDQETQYF.

The chain has TRBV2 and TRBJ1-4, with D perhaps TRBD1 (5 bases). V was trimmed by 2 bases and J by 8 bases, leaving 6 bases between them. The CDR3 covers 12 residues. Germline CDR1 SNHLY, CDR2 FYNNEI. The CDR3 loop reads CASSEYREKLFF. The DNA for the CDR3 is TGTGCCAGCAGTGAATACAGGGAAAAACTGTTTTTT.

J is TRBJ2-7 and V is TRBV30; D is perhaps TRBD2 (5 bases). The CDR3 length is 12 residues. Germline V gene sequence: CDR1 GTSNPN, CDR2 SVGIG (reference sequence). V lost 3 bases to trimming and J lost 4 bases, with 10 bases between them. CDR3 residues: CAWRDSIYEQYF. The CDR3 DNA reads as TGTGCCTGGAGGGACTCTATTTACGAGCAGTACTTC.

The chain couples TRBV19 to TRBJ2-7, with 11 bases lining up with TRBD1. Germline CDR1 and CDR2: LNHDA and SQIVND (reference sequence). V shed 5 bases and J 0 bases; nucleotides not matched to a gene: 9. The CDR3 consists of 17 residues. The CDR3 sequence: CASSSGTGGGYSYEQYF. The CDR3 DNA sequence: TGTGCCAGTAGTTCCGGGACAGGGGGGGGATACTCCTACGAGCAGTACTTC. The full variable domain, completed using reference TRBV19 and TRBJ2-7, is DGGITQSPKYLFRKEGQNVTLSCEQNLNHDAMYWYRQDPGQGLRLIYYSQIVNDFQKGDIAEGYSVSREKKESFPLTVTSAQKNPTAFYLCASSSGTGGGYSYEQYFGPGTRLTVT.

V is TRBV10-3 and J is TRBJ2-7; maybe TRBD2 (6 bases). The CDR3 has 13 amino acids. Germline CDR1 reads ENHRY; CDR2 reads SYGVKD. Trimming removed 7 bases at V and 0 bases at J, with 10 bases between. CDR3 sequence (DNA): TGTGCCATCAAGCCGGGGGACTCCTACGAGCAGTACTTC. Residues: CAIKPGDSYEQYF.

This sequence joins TRBV11-3 and TRBJ2-1; D is unresolved. Germline-derived CDR1 and CDR2 are SGHNT and YENEEA. The CDR3 length is 13 residues. Deletions cut 5 bases from V and 9 bases from J, with 14 bases between. Here the CDR3 reads CASSGKGWVEQFF. CDR3 in DNA: TGTGCCAGCAGCGGAAAAGGGTGGGTTGAGCAGTTCTTC.

The V and J genes are TRBV29-1 and TRBJ2-7; the match to TRBD2 covers 11 bases. CDR1 and CDR2 (germline): SQVTM, ANQGSEA. The V segment lost 3 bases and the J segment 6 bases; nucleotides outside the gene matches: 4. The CDR3 length is 13 residues. This chain's CDR3 is CSVDSGGATEQYF. As DNA, the CDR3 is TGCAGCGTTGATAGCGGGGGGGCCACCGAGCAGTACTTC.